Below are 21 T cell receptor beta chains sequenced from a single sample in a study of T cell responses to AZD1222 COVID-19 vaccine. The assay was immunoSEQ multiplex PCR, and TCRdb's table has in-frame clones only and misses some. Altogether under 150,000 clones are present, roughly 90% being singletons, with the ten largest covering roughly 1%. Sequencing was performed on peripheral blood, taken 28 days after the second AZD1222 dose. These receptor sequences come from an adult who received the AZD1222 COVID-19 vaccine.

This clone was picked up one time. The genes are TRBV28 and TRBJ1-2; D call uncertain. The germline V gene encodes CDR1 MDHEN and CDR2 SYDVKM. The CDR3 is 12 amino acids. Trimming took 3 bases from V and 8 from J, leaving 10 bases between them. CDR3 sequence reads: CASSFPGSGYTF. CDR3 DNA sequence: TGTGCCAGCAGTTTTCCGGGCAGCGGCTACACCTTC.

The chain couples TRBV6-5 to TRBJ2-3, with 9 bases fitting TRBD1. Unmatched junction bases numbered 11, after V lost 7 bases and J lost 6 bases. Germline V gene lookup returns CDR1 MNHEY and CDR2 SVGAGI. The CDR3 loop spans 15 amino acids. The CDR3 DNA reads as TGTGCCAGCACCCGGGACAGGGTGGGTTGGGATACGCAGTATTTT. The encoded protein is CASTRDRVGWDTQYF.

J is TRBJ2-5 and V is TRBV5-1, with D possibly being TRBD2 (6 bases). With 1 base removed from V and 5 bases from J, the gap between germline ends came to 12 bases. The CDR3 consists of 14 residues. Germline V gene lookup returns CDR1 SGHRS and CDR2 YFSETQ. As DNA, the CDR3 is TGCGCCAGCAGCTTGAGCGGGTTAAAGGAGACCCAGTACTTC. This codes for CASSLSGLKETQYF.

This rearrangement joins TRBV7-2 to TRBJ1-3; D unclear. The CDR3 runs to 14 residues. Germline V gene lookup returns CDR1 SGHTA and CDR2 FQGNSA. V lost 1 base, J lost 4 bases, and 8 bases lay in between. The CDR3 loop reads CASSLEGLGNTIYF. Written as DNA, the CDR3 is TGTGCCAGCAGCTTAGAAGGGCTCGGAAACACCATATATTTT.

The CDR3 spells CASRPSRDPHTGELFF. The CDR3 DNA reads as TGTGCCAGCAGACCGTCCCGGGACCCCCACACCGGGGAGCTGTTTTTT. The chain joins TRBV27 to TRBJ2-2; D is possibly TRBD1 or TRBD2 (5 bases each). The CDR3 extends over 16 amino acids. Deletions cut 6 bases from V and 3 bases from J, with 17 bases between. The germline V gene has CDR1 MNHEY and CDR2 SMNVEV (reference sequence).

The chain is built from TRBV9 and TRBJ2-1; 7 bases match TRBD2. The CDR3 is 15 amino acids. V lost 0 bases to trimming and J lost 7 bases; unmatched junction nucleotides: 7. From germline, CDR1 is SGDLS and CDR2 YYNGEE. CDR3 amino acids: CASSVASGILNEQFF. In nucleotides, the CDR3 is TGTGCCAGCAGCGTAGCTAGCGGTATCTTAAATGAGCAGTTCTTC.

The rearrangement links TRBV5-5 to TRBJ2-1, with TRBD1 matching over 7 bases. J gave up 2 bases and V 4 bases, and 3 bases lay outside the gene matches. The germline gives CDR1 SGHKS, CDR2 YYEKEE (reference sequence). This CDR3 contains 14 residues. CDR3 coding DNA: TGTGCCAGCAGCAGGGGACAGACCTACAATGAGCAGTTCTTC. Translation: CASSRGQTYNEQFF.

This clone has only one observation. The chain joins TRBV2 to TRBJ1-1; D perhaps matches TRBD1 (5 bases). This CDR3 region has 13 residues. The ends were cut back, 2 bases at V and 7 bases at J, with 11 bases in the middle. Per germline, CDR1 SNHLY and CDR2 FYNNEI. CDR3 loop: CASSESRGLEAFF. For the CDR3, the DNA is TGTGCCAGCAGTGAAAGCCGGGGACTTGAAGCTTTCTTT.

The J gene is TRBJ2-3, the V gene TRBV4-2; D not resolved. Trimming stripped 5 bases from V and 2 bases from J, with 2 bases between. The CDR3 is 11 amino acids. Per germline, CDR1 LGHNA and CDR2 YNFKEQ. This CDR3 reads CASSSTDTQYF. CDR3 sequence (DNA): TGTGCCAGCAGCTCCACAGATACGCAGTATTTT.

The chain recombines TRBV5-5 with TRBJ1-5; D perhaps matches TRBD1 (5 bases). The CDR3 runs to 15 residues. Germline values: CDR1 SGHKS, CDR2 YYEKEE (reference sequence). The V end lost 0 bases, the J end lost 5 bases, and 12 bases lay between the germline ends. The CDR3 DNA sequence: TGTGCCAGCAGCTTGGCGGGGGGTTTAGATCAGCCCCAGCATTTT. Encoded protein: CASSLAGGLDQPQHF. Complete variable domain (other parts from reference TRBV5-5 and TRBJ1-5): DAGVTQSPTHLIKTRGQQVTLRCSPISGHKSVSWYQQVLGQGPQFIFQYYEKEERGRGNFPDRFSARQFPNYSSELNVNALLLGDSALYLCASSLAGGLDQPQHFGDGTRLSIL.

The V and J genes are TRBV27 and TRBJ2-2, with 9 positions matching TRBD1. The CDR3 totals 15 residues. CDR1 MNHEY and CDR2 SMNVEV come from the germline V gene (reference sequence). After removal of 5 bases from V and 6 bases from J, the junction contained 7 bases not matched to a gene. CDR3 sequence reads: CASSQGQGGAGELFF. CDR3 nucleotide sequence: TGTGCCAGCAGTCAGGGACAGGGTGGCGCCGGGGAGCTGTTTTTT.

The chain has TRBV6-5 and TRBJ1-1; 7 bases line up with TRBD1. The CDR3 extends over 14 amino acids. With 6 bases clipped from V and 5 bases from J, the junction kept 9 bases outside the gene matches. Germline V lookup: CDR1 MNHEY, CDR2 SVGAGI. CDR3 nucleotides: TGTGCCAGCAGCCTAACAGGGGTACAGACTGAAGCTTTCTTT. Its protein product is CASSLTGVQTEAFF.

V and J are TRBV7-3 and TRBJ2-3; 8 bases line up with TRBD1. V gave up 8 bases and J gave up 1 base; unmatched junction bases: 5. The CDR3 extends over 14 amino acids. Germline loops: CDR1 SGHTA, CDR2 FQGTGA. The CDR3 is CASSDRGGTDTQYF. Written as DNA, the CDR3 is TGTGCCAGCTCCGACAGGGGAGGCACAGATACGCAGTATTTT.

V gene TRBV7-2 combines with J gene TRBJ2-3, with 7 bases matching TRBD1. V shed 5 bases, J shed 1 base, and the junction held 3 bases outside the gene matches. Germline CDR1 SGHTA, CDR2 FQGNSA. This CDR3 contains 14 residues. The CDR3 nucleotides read TGTGCCAGCAGCCCCGACAGGGGCACAGATACGCAGTATTTT. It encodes CASSPDRGTDTQYF.

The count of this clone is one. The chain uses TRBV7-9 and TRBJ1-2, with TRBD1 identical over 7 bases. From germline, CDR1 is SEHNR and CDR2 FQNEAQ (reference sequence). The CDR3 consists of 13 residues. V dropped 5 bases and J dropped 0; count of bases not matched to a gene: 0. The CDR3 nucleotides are TGTGCCAGCAGCGACAGGGCTAACTATGGCTACACCTTC. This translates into CASSDRANYGYTF.

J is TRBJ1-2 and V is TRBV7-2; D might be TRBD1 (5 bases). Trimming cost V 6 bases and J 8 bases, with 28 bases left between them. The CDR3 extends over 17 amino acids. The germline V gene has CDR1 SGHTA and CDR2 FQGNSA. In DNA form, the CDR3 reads TGTGCCAGCAGTTTCAATCGTCAGGGACCCCCACCCCACGGCTACACCTTC. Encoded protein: CASSFNRQGPPPHGYTF.

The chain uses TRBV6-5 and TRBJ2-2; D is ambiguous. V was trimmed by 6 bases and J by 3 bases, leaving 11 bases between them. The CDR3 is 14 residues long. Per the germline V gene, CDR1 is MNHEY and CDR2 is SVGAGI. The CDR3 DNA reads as TGTGCCAGCAGCCAAAGACCGGACACCGGGGAGCTGTTTTTT. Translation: CASSQRPDTGELFF.

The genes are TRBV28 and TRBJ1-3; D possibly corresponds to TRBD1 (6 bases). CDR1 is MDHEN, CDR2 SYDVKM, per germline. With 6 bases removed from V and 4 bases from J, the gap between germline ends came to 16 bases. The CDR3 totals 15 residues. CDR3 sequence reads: CASSGAGASGNTIYF. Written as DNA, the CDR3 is TGTGCCAGCAGCGGTGCGGGGGCCTCGGGAAACACCATATATTTT.

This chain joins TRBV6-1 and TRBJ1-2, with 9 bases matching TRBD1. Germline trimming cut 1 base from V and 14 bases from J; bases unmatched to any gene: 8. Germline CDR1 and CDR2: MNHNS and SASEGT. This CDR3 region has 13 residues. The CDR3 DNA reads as TGTGCCAGCAGTGAAGAGGGATGGACAGGGGCGACCTTC. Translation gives CASSEEGWTGATF.

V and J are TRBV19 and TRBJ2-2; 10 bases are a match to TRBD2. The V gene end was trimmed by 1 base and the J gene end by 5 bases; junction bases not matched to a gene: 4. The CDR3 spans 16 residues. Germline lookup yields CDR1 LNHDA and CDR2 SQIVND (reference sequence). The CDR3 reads CASSIVIAGGTGELFF. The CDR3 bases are TGTGCCAGTAGTATAGTCATAGCGGGGGGTACCGGGGAGCTGTTTTTT.

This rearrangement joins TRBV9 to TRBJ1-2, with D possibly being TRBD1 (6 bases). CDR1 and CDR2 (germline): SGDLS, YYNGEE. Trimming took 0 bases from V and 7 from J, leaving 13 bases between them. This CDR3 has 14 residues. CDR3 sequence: CASSVGGGFVGYTF. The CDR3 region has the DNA TGTGCCAGCAGCGTAGGAGGGGGTTTTGTTGGCTACACCTTC.